This is a list of T cell receptor beta chains from one sample in a study of CD4 and CD8 cells across lung adenocarcinoma regions. TCRdb re-called the PCR reads through MiXCR, storing one row per CDR3 protein. The sample consists of just over 20,000 distinct CDR3 sequences, around half of them appearing once. Source material: CD8+ T cells from the center of a lung tumor. Source of these receptors: a female donor with lung adenocarcinoma. The CD4 and CD8 labels of this study may be unreliable. The CDR3 runs from the conserved cysteine through the conserved F or W. Fields, in order: V gene, D gene, J gene, clone size, CDR3 protein, CDR3 DNA. A D gene is named only where the DNA matches it firmly. Expanded clones get a size class; other rows say once, few or many, or leave the size out.

TRBV12-3/TRBV12-4,TRBD2,TRBJ2-1,many,CASSFGLLAGGAYNEQFF,TGTGCCAGCAGTTTCGGCTTACTAGCGGGGGGGGCCTACAATGAGCAGTTCTTC
TRBV27,.,TRBJ2-5,.,CAGGQGVGVTDTQYF,TGTGCCGGGGGGCAGGGGGTCGGAGTCACAGATACGCAGTACTTT
TRBV5-1,.,TRBJ2-1,.,CASSLGNRRSEQFF,TGCGCCAGCAGCTTGGGGAACAGGAGGAGTGAGCAGTTCTTC
TRBV6-5,.,TRBJ2-3,.,CASSHQGGEGTDTQYF,TGTGCCAGCAGTCACCAGGGGGGGGAGGGCACAGATACGCAGTATTTT
TRBV6-1,TRBD2,TRBJ2-1,.,CASQDVGLGTQFF,TGTGCCAGCCAGGATGTGGGACTAGGGACGCAGTTCTTC
TRBV3-1,.,TRBJ2-2,few,CASRRFSNTGELFF,TGTGCCAGCCGGCGATTTTCGAACACCGGGGAGCTGTTTTTT
TRBV6-1,.,TRBJ2-5,.,CARRGWGRTKETQYF,TGTGCCAGGAGGGGGTGGGGGCGCACCAAAGAGACCCAGTACTTC
TRBV27,.,TRBJ2-5,.,CAGSWASDPETQYF,TGTGCGGGCAGCTGGGCAAGTGACCCAGAGACCCAGTACTTC
TRBV27,.,TRBJ2-7,many,CASSLVAGPYEQYF,TGTGCCAGCAGTTTAGTGGCGGGGCCCTACGAGCAGTACTTC
TRBV27,.,TRBJ2-3,.,CAGSAYDTQYF,TGTGCGGGCAGTGCGTACGATACGCAGTACTTT
TRBV4-1,.,TRBJ2-5,.,CASSPRTEQETQYF,TGCGCCAGCAGCCCCCGGACGGAGCAAGAGACCCAGTACTTC
TRBV6-5,.,TRBJ2-7,.,CASSLRLVGEQYF,TGTGCCAGCAGTTTGCGACTAGTGGGCGAGCAGTACTTC
TRBV27,TRBD1,TRBJ2-3,.,CACSGAGTGAKNTQYF,TGTGCCTGCAGCGGCGCGGGGACAGGAGCCAAAAACACGCAGTATTTT
TRBV27,.,TRBJ2-1,.,CARGRGAGVSDTQYF,TGTGCCAGGGGGAGGGGGGCGGGAGTCTCGGATACGCAGTATTTC
TRBV4-2,.,TRBJ1-5,few,CASSQERRTRGWTQHF,TGTGCCAGCAGCCAAGAGCGAAGGACCCGTGGATGGACCCAGCATTTT
TRBV7-3,.,TRBJ2-1,few,CASSLSSMGYNEQFF,TGTGCCAGCAGCTTGTCTAGCATGGGCTACAATGAGCAGTTCTTC
TRBV10-3,.,TRBJ2-3,once,CAGGGGGCVEDTQYF,TGTGCCGGGGGCGGCGGGGGCTGCGTCGAAGATACGCAGTACTTT
TRBV10-1,.,TRBJ2-5,.,CARGHGGGGRETQYF,TGCGCCAGGGGTCACGGGGGAGGGGGGCGAGAGACGCAGTATTTC
TRBV7-2,.,TRBJ2-5,many,CASSSPDRRPQYF,TGTGCCAGCAGCTCCCCTGACAGGCGCCCCCAGTACTTC
TRBV6-1,.,TRBJ2-5,.,CASSRVNEQYF,TGTGCCAGCTCGAGGGTAAATGAGCAGTACTTC
TRBV7-2,.,TRBJ1-1,.,CASSLGLLDAFF,TGTGCCAGCAGCTTGGGACTTCTAGACGCTTTCTTT
TRBV27,.,TRBJ2-5,.,CASRGFDQDTQYF,TGTGCCAGCAGAGGGTTTGACCAAGACACCCAGTACTTC
TRBV6-1,TRBD1,TRBJ2-2,few,CASSERGGANTGAQFF,TGTGCCAGCAGTGAGAGAGGGGGCGCGAACACCGGGGCGCAGTTTTTT
TRBV6-5,.,TRBJ1-6,medium-sized,CASSYSSFGNSPLHF,TGTGCCAGCAGTTACTCGTCCTTCGGAAATTCACCCCTCCACTTT
TRBV6-5,.,TRBJ2-2,many,CASSYDSGTGELFF,TGTGCCAGCAGTTACGACAGCGGCACCGGGGAGCTGTTTTTT
TRBV6-1,.,TRBJ2-7,.,CASSRETYEQYF,TGTGCCAGCAGCAGGGAAACCTACGAGCAGTACTTC
TRBV11-1,.,TRBJ2-1,many,CASSSGSSSYNEQFF,TGTGCCAGCAGCTCCGGGTCAAGCTCCTACAATGAGCAGTTCTTC
TRBV10-1,.,TRBJ2-5,few,CASSESSVQGQETQYF,TGCGCCAGCAGTGAGTCGAGTGTTCAGGGACAAGAGACCCAGTACTTC
TRBV9,TRBD2,TRBJ2-3,few,CASSVIAGGADTQYF,TGTGCCAGCAGCGTAATAGCGGGAGGGGCAGATACGCAGTATTTT
TRBV9,.,TRBJ2-6,few,CASSPYSSGANVLTF,TGTGCCAGCAGCCCCTATAGCTCTGGGGCCAACGTCCTGACTTTC
TRBV27,.,TRBJ2-1,medium-sized,CASSVSNPKVNEQFF,TGTGCCAGCAGTGTCAGCAACCCAAAGGTAAATGAGCAGTTCTTC
TRBV6-1,.,TRBJ2-7,few,CASSEANSAYEQYF,TGTGCCAGCAGTGAAGCTAACAGCGCCTACGAGCAGTACTTC
TRBV27,TRBD1,TRBJ2-5,few,CASSLAGTGGAFQYF,TGTGCCAGCAGTTTAGCCGGGACAGGGGGCGCGTTTCAGTACTTC
TRBV3-1,.,TRBJ2-3,.,CASSQAPASATDTQYF,TGTGCCAGCAGCCAAGCACCAGCTTCAGCCACAGATACGCAGTATTTT